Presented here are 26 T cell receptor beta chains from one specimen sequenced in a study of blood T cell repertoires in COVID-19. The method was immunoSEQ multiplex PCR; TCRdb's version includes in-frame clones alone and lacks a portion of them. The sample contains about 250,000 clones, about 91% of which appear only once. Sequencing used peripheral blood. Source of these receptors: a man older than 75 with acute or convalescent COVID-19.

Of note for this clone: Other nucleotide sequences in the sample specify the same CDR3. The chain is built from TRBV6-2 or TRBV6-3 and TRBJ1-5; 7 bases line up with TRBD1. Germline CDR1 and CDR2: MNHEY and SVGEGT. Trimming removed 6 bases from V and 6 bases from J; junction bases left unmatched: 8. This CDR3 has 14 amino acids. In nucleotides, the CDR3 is TGTGCCAGCAGCCGAGACAGGGTGGGTCAGCCCCAGCATTTT. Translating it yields CASSRDRVGQPQHF.

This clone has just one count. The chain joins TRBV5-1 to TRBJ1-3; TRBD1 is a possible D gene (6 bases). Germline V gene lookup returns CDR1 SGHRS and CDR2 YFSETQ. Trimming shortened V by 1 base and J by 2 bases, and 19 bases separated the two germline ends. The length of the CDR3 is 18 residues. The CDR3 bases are TGCGCCAGCAGCTTGAACGGCCCCGGGTCAGGGGCTGGAAACACCATATATTTT. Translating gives CASSLNGPGSGAGNTIYF.

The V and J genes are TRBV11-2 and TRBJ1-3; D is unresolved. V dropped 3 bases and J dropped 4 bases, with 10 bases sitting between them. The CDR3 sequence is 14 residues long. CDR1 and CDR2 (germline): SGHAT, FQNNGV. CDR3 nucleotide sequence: TGTGCCAGCAGCTTTACCAGTTCGGGAAACACCATATATTTT. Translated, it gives CASSFTSSGNTIYF.

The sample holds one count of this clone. As DNA, the CDR3 is TGCGCCAGCAGCTTGGCCGGGGCGGGAGGGAATACGCAGTATTTT. It yields the protein CASSLAGAGGNTQYF. The chain employs TRBV5-1 and TRBJ2-3; TRBD2 matches 9 bases. Trimming at V came to 0 bases and at J to 7 bases, leaving 6 bases not matched to a gene. The CDR3 contains 15 residues. The germline CDR1 and CDR2 sequences are SGHRS and YFSETQ. Variable domain in full (rest from reference TRBV5-1 and TRBJ2-3): KAGVTQTPRYLIKTRGQQVTLSCSPISGHRSVSWYQQTPGQGLQFLFEYFSETQRNKGNFPGRFSGRQFSNSRSEMNVSTLELGDSALYLCASSLAGAGGNTQYFGPGTRLTVL.

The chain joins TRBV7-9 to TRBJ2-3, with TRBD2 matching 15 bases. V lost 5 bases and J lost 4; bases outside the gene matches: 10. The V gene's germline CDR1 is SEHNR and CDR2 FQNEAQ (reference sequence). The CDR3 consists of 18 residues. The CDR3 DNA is TGTGCCAGCAGCCTAACCCCGGGACTAGCGGGAGGCGCAGATACGCAGTATTTT. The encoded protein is CASSLTPGLAGGADTQYF.

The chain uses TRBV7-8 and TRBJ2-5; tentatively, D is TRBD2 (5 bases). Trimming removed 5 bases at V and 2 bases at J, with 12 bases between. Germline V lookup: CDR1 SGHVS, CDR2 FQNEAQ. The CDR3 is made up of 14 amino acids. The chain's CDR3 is CASSRGLDQETQYF. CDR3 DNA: TGTGCCAGCAGCCGAGGACTCGATCAAGAGACCCAGTACTTC.

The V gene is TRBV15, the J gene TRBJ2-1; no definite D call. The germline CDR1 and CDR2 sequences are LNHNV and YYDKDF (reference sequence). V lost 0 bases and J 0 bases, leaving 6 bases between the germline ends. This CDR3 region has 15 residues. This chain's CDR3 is CATSRDASSYNEQFF. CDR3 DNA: TGTGCCACCAGCAGAGATGCGAGCTCCTACAATGAGCAGTTCTTC.

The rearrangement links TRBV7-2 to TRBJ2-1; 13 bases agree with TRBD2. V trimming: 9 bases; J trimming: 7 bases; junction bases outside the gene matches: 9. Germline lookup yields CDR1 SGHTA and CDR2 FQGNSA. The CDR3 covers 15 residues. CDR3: CASTGTSGEGNEQFF. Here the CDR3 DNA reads TGTGCCAGTACCGGGACTAGCGGGGAAGGAAATGAGCAGTTCTTC.

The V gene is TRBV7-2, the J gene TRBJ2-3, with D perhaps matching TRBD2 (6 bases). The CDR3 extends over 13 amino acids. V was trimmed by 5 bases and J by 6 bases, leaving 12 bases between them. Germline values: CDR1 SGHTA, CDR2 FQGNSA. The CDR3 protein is CASSATSSDTQYF. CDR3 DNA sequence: TGTGCCAGCAGCGCGACTAGTTCGGATACGCAGTATTTT. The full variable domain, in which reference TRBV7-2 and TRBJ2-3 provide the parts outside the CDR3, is GAGVSQSPSNKVTEKGKDVELRCDPISGHTALYWYRQSLGQGLEFLIYFQGNSAPDKSGLPSDRFSAERTGGSVSTLTIQRTQQEDSAVYLCASSATSSDTQYFGPGTRLTVL.

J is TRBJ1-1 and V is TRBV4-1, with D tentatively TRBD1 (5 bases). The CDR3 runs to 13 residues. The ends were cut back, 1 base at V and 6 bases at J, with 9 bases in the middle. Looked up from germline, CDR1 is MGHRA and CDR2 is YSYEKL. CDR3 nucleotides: TGCGCCAGCAGCCAAGTTTCACAGGCTGAAGCTTTCTTT. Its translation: CASSQVSQAEAFF.

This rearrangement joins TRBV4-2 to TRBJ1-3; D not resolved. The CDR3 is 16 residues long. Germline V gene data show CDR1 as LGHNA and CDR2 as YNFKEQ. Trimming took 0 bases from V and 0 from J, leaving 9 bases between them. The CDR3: CASSQEEGFSGNTIYF. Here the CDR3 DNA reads TGTGCCAGCAGCCAAGAAGAGGGTTTCTCTGGAAACACCATATATTTT.

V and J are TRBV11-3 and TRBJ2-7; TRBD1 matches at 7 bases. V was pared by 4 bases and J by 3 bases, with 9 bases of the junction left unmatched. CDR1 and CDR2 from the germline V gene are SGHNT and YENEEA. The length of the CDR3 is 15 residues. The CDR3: CASSSQPGQRYEQYF. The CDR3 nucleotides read TGTGCCAGCAGCTCTCAACCGGGACAGCGCTACGAGCAGTACTTC.

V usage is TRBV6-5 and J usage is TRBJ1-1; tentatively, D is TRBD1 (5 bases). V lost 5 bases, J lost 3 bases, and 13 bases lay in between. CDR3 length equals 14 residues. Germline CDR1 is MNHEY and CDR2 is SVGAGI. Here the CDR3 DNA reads TGTGCCAGCAGTCAGCAAGGGGTCCACACTGAAGCTTTCTTT. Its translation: CASSQQGVHTEAFF.

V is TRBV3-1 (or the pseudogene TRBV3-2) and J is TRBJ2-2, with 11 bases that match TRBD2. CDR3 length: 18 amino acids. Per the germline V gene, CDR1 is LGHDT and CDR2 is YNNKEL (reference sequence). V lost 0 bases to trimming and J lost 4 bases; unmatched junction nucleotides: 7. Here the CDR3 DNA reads TGTGCCAGCAGCCAAGATAAGACTAGCGGGAAATTCACCGGGGAGCTGTTTTTT. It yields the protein CASSQDKTSGKFTGELFF.

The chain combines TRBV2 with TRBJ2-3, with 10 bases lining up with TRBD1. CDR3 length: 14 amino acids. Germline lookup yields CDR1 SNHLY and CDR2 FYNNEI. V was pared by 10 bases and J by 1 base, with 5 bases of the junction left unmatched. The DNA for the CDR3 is TGTGCCACCGCGGGGACAGGGGGCACAGATACGCAGTATTTT. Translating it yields CATAGTGGTDTQYF.

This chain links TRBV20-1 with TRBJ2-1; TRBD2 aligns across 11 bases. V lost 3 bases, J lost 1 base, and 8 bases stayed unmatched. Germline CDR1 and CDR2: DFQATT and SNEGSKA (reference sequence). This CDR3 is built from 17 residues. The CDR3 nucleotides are TGCAGTGCTAGTCGGCTAGCGGGAGGAAGTTCCTACAATGAGCAGTTCTTC. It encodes CSASRLAGGSSYNEQFF.

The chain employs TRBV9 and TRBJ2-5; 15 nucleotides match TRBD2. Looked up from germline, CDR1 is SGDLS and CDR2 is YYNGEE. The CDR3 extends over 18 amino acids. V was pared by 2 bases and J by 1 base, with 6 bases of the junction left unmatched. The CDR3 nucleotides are TGTGCCAGCAGCGTTGGGACTAGCGGGGGGACCTTCCAAGAGACCCAGTACTTC. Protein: CASSVGTSGGTFQETQYF.

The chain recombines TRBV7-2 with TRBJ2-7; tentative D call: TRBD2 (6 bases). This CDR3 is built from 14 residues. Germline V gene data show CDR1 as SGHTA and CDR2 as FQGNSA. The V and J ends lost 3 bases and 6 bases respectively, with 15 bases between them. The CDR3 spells CASSLGGNSAEQYF. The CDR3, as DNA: TGTGCCAGCAGCTTGGGCGGGAATAGTGCCGAGCAGTACTTC.

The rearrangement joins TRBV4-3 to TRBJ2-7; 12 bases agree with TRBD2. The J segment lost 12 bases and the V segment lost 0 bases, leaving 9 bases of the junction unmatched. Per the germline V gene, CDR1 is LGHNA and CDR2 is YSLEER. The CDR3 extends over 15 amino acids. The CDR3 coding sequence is TGCGCCAGCAGCCAAGATCGACTAGCGGGGGCCAGTCCGTACTTC. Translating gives CASSQDRLAGASPYF.

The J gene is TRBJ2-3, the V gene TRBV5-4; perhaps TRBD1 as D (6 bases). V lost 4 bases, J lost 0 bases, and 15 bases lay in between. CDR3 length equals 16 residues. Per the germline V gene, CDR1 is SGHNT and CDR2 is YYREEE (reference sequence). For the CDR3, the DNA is TGTGCCAGCAGCCTGGGGGCTGAGCCTAGCACAGATACGCAGTATTTT. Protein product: CASSLGAEPSTDTQYF.

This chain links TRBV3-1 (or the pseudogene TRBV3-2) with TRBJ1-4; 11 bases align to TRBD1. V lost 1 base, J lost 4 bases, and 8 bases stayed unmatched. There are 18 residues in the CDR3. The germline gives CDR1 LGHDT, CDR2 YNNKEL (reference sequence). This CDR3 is CASSQVDRGLGGNEKLFF. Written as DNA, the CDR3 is TGTGCCAGCAGCCAAGTGGACAGGGGGCTCGGGGGTAATGAAAAACTGTTTTTT.

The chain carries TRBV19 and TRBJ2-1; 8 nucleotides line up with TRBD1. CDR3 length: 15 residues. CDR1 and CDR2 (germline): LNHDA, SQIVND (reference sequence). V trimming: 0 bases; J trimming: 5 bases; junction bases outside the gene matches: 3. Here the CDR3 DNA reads TGTGCCAGTAGTATAGATCGACAGGGGAACAATGAGCAGTTCTTC. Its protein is CASSIDRQGNNEQFF.

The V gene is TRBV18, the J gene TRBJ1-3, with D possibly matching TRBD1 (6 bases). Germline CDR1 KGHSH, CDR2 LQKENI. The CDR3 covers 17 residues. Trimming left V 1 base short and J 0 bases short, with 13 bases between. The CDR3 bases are TGTGCCAGCTCACCACTCGGACAGAGGGGCTCTGGAAACACCATATATTTT. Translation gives CASSPLGQRGSGNTIYF. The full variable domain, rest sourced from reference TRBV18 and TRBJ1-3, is NAGVMQNPRHLVRRRGQEARLRCSPMKGHSHVYWYRQLPEEGLKFMVYLQKENIIDESGMPKERFSAEFPKEGPSILRIQQVVRGDSAAYFCASSPLGQRGSGNTIYFGEGSWLTVV.

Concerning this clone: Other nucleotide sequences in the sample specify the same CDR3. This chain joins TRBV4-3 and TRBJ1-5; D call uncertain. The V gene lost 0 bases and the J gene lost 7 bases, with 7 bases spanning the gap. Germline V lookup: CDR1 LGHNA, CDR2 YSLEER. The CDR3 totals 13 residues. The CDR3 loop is CASSQDPGQPQHF. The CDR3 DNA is TGCGCCAGCAGCCAAGATCCAGGACAGCCCCAGCATTTT.

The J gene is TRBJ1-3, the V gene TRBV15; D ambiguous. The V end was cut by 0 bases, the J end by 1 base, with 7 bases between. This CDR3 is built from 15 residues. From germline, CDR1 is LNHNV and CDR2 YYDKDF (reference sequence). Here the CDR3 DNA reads TGTGCCACCAGCAGAGACGCGGGATCTGGAAACACCATATATTTT. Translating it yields CATSRDAGSGNTIYF.

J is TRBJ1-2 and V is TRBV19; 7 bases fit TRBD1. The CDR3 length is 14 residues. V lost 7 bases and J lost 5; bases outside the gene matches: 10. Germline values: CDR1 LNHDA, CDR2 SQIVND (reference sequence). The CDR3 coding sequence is TGTGCCAGTACCCCTGCGGACAGGCCTTATGGCTACACCTTC. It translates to CASTPADRPYGYTF.